These 7 T cell receptor beta chains originate from one sample sequenced in a study of blood T cell repertoires in COVID-19. Sequenced by immunoSEQ multiplex PCR; TCRdb stores in-frame clones only, minus some. Of under 300,000 clones in the sample, about 89% were seen once. The sample consisted of peripheral blood. All receptors come from a man aged 50 to 59 with acute or convalescent COVID-19.

Here the CDR3 reads CASSRLTGNYEQYF. For the CDR3, the DNA is TGTGCCAGCAGTAGATTGACAGGGAACTACGAGCAGTACTTC. V is TRBV6-5 and J is TRBJ2-7, with TRBD1 identical over 7 bases. Trimming cost V 5 bases and J 3 bases; bases outside gene matches: 7. The germline V gene encodes CDR1 MNHEY and CDR2 SVGAGI. The CDR3 runs to 14 residues.

CDR3 in DNA: TGTGCCAGCTCACTAACGGGACAGCCTAACTATGGCTACACCTTC. This codes for CASSLTGQPNYGYTF. V is TRBV18 and J is TRBJ1-2; 7 bases agree with TRBD1. The CDR3 loop spans 15 amino acids. CDR1 and CDR2 from the germline V gene are KGHSH and LQKENI. V trimming: 4 bases; J trimming: 0 bases; junction bases outside the gene matches: 5.

There are a few counts of this clone. The chain has TRBV2 and TRBJ2-3, with D possibly matching TRBD2 (6 bases). This CDR3 is built from 16 residues. Trimming took off 4 bases at V and 2 bases at J, with 16 bases between the two ends. CDR1 and CDR2 (germline): SNHLY, FYNNEI. The DNA of the CDR3 is TGTGCCAGCAGTGCCTTTGGGGGGTCTTCCACAGATACGCAGTATTTT. Translated, it gives CASSAFGGSSTDTQYF. Together with reference TRBV2 and TRBJ2-3, the CDR3 gives the full variable domain: EPEVTQTPSHQVTQMGQEVILRCVPISNHLYFYWYRQILGQKVEFLVSFYNNEISEKSEIFDDQFSVERPDGSNFTLKIRSTKLEDSAMYFCASSAFGGSSTDTQYFGPGTRLTVL.

This clone was counted a single time. The chain uses TRBV18 and TRBJ2-4; 10 bases fit TRBD1. The CDR3 length is 15 residues. V dropped 8 bases and J dropped 6; count of bases not matched to a gene: 10. CDR1 and CDR2 from the germline V gene are KGHSH and LQKENI. The CDR3 nucleotides read TGTGCCAGCAAATGGGACAGGGGTAGCGGAAACATTCAGTACTTC. It translates to CASKWDRGSGNIQYF. Full variable domain (outside the CDR3, taken from reference TRBV18 and TRBJ2-4): NAGVMQNPRHLVRRRGQEARLRCSPMKGHSHVYWYRQLPEEGLKFMVYLQKENIIDESGMPKERFSAEFPKEGPSILRIQQVVRGDSAAYFCASKWDRGSGNIQYFGAGTRLSVL.

The chain uses TRBV5-6 and TRBJ2-7; D is possibly TRBD2 (7 bases). V lost 6 bases and J lost 3, with 13 bases in between. Germline loops: CDR1 SGHDT, CDR2 YYEEEE. The CDR3 is 13 residues long. CDR3 protein: CASTLGGLYEQYF. CDR3 coding DNA: TGTGCCAGCACCCTGGGGGGGCTCTACGAGCAGTACTTC. Supplemented by reference TRBV5-6 and TRBJ2-7, the full variable domain reads DAGVTQSPTHLIKTRGQQVTLRCSPKSGHDTVSWYQQALGQGPQFIFQYYEEEERQRGNFPDRFSGHQFPNYSSELNVNALLLGDSALYLCASTLGGLYEQYFGPGTRLTVT.

The V gene is TRBV7-2, the J gene TRBJ1-4, with 10 bases fitting TRBD1. Germline loops: CDR1 SGHTA, CDR2 FQGNSA. The V gene end was trimmed by 3 bases and the J gene end by 10 bases; junction bases not matched to a gene: 8. CDR3 length equals 15 residues. The CDR3 loop reads CASSFSGQGSGKLFF. CDR3 sequence (DNA): TGTGCCAGCAGCTTCTCGGGACAGGGGAGTGGAAAACTGTTTTTT. The entire variable domain, with the rest obtained from reference TRBV7-2 and TRBJ1-4, is as follows: GAGVSQSPSNKVTEKGKDVELRCDPISGHTALYWYRQSLGQGLEFLIYFQGNSAPDKSGLPSDRFSAERTGGSVSTLTIQRTQQEDSAVYLCASSFSGQGSGKLFFGSGTQLSVL.

The rearrangement uses TRBV6-5 and TRBJ1-3, with no clear D. Trimming shortened V by 0 bases and J by 0 bases, and 6 bases separated the two germline ends. CDR3 length: 15 residues. Germline CDR1 is MNHEY and CDR2 is SVGAGI. DNA for the CDR3: TGTGCCAGCAGTTACTCGAGAAACTCTGGAAACACCATATATTTT. Its protein product is CASSYSRNSGNTIYF.